A selection of T cell receptor beta chains follows, all from one sample in a study of T cell changes during pregnancy in multiple sclerosis. Measured with immunoSEQ multiplex PCR; TCRdb has only the in-frame clones, and not every one. Here the sample spans approximately 51,000 clones, 94% being singletons. The sequences come from CD4+ T cells from peripheral blood mononuclear cells, collected in the second trimester of pregnancy. These receptors came from a female donor with multiple sclerosis, enrolled in a pregnancy study. The CDR3 runs from the conserved cysteine through the conserved F or W. Fields, in order: V gene, CDR3 length, CDR3 protein.

TRBV7-8,16,CASSPRMRSSNQPQHF
TRBV19,13,CASRGYWEYGYTF
TRBV11-3,15,CASSPGGTPTDTQYF
TRBV9,20,CASSSGAGGTSGGSSYEQYF
TRBV6-1,13,CASRGPDRGGYTF
TRBV20-1,11,CSATQKYGYTF
TRBV6-5,16,CASSYSPQRGQETQYF
TRBV7-2,15,CASSLEQGAIYGYTF
TRBV19,16,CASSLIRGALQETQYF
TRBV7-2,17,CASSLDPNRGLGYGYTF
TRBV6-6,12,CASSSSRGEAFF
TRBV4-3,15,CASSRRTGGGYEQYF
TRBV7-9,13,CASSLFSGNEQFF
TRBV6-5,16,CASSYSRSPLSYEQYF
TRBV21-1,16,CASSKAHRGSNEKLFF
TRBV4-1,18,CASSQGTGVYRGNEKLFF
TRBV19,15,CASSRNSLPAETQYF
TRBV6-5,14,CASSYRDSRGGYTF
TRBV7-8,17,CASSLGLGRGVAAEAFF
TRBV4-1,16,CASSQDSGGFYNEQFF
TRBV4-3,13,CASSPGGERGYTF
TRBV23-1,11,CASQGPSAQGF
TRBV2,13,CASSVTGESPLHF
TRBV5-1,16,CASTDQFGGDRYGYTF
TRBV7-3,16,CASSFYRGGGTDTQYF
TRBV5-4,16,CASSSFKGGRGNEQFF
TRBV7-3,15,CASSLQGQTNYGYTF
TRBV19,15,CARPRDRGQNTEAFF
TRBV11-3,13,CASSLTGNNEQFF
TRBV19,14,CASSIVGLQETQYF
TRBV19,15,CASNTGPGQGHEQFF
TRBV4-3,14,CASSQSWRGTEQFF
TRBV2,13,CASSSRPDTEAFF
TRBV30,15,CAWSKRRTSGNEQFF
TRBV7-2,13,CASSLDRSEKLFF
TRBV7-2,17,CASSQQAGGLVLGELFF
TRBV15,13,CATSRARAYGYTF
TRBV19,14,CASSKTGTGNTIYF
TRBV5-4,16,CASRDGGGSYNSPLHF
TRBV7-8,14,CASSLGQLGNTIYF
TRBV27,16,CASRKGLAGVSYEQYF
TRBV25-1,15,CASSLPWGENTEAFF